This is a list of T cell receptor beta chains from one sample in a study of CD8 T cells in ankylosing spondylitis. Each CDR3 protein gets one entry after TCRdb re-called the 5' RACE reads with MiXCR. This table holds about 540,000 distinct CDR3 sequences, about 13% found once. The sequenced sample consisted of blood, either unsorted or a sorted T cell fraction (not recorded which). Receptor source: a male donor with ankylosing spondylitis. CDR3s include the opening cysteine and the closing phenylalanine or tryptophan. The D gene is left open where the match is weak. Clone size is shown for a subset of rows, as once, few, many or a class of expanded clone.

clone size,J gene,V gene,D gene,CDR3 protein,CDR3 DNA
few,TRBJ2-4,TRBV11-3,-,CASSLGRGRQDAQYF,TGTGCCAGCAGCTTAGGCCGGGGACGGCAAGATGCCCAGTACTTC
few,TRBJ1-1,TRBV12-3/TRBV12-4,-,CASSTKSLMNTEAFF,TGTGCCAGCAGTACAAAGAGTTTAATGAACACTGAAGCTTTCTTT
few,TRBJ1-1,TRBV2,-,CASSEYTDTEAFF,TGTGCCAGCAGTGAATACACGGACACTGAAGCTTTCTTT
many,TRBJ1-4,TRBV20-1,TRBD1,CSARPTGGADRKLFF,TGCAGTGCTAGACCTACAGGGGGCGCGGATAGAAAACTGTTTTTT
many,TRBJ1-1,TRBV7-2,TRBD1,CASSLGPQRTGSVTEAFF,TGTGCCAGCAGCTTAGGGCCCCAGAGGACAGGGTCGGTCACTGAAGCTTTCTTT
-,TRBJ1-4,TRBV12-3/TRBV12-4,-,CASRGPFNEKLFF,TGTGCCAGCAGGGGACCCTTTAATGAAAAACTGTTTTTT
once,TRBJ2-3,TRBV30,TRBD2,CAWGRSPGTSGRTSTDTQYF,TGTGCCTGGGGTCGATCTCCTGGGACTAGCGGGCGTACTAGCACAGATACGCAGTATTTT
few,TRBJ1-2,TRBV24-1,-,CATSDGQYGYTF,TGTGCCACCAGTGATGGACAGTATGGCTACACCTTC
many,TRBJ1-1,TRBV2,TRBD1,CASSKGQGVEAFF,TGTGCCAGCAGTAAAGGGCAGGGGGTTGAAGCTTTCTTT
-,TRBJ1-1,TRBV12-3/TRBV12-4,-,CASSLRGIPGDTEAFF,TGTGCCAGCAGTTTAAGGGGGATACCTGGGGACACTGAAGCTTTCTTT
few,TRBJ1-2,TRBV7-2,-,CASSLDGQAYGYTF,TGTGCCAGCAGCTTAGACGGCCAGGCCTATGGCTACACCTTC
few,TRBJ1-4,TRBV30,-,CAWSHNEKLFF,TGTGCCTGGAGCCACAATGAAAAACTGTTTTTT
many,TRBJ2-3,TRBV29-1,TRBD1,CSVGQGGTDTQYF,TGCAGCGTTGGGCAGGGGGGCACAGATACGCAGTATTTT
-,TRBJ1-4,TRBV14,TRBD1,CASSRRQGQDEKLFF,TGTGCCAGCAGCCGAAGACAGGGTCAAGATGAAAAACTGTTTTTT
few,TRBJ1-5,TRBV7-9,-,CASSHAGQPQHF,TGTGCCAGCAGCCATGCTGGTCAGCCCCAGCATTTT
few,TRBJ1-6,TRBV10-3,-,CAISERDRSDNSPLHF,TGTGCCATCAGTGAACGCGACAGGTCCGATAATTCACCCCTCCACTTT
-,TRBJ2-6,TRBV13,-,CASSFLHRDSGANVLTF,TGTGCCAGCAGCTTCCTTCACAGGGACTCTGGGGCCAACGTCCTGACTTTC
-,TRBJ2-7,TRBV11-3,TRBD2,CASSLAATSGSYEQYF,TGTGCCAGCAGCTTAGCCGCGACTAGCGGGAGCTACGAGCAGTACTTC